The clone carrying this T cell receptor beta chain has only a few counts. No antigen is known for it. The data stem from a study of T cell repertoires in cytomegalovirus infection. About the research overall: The public TCR beta signatures pointed to both CMV infection and matching HLA type.

One entry per CDR3 protein, called by TCRdb with MiXCR from the reads. The sample yields approximately 1,000,000 distinct CDR3 sequences, 31% seen once. The CDR3 is 17 amino acids. V was trimmed by 1 base and J by 10 bases, leaving 24 bases between them. Germline values: CDR1 SGHNT, CDR2 YYREEE (reference sequence). The receptor's source is a human donor in good health (CMV status not recorded). Some clones in this sample may be carry-over from other donors' samples. The V and J genes are TRBV5-4 and TRBJ2-1; no clear D. The source material was cultured CD8+ T cells from PBMCs, sampled from culture after CMV antigen stimulation. CDR3 sequence reads: CASSLYGLPRNAREQFF. The CDR3 DNA follows: TGTGCCAGCAGCTTGTATGGCCTGCCTAGGAACGCCCGAGAGCAGTTCTTC. Full variable domain (remainder filled in from reference TRBV5-4 and TRBJ2-1): ETGVTQSPTHLIKTRGQQVTLRCSSQSGHNTVSWYQQALGQGPQFIFQYYREEENGRGNFPPRFSGLQFPNYSSELNVNALELDDSALYLCASSLYGLPRNAREQFFGPGTRLTVL.